This T cell receptor beta chain was sequenced for a study of radiotherapy plus CTLA-4 blockade in lung cancer. Method: immunoSEQ multiplex PCR; TCRdb's copy keeps in-frame clones and lacks some. The profile shows tens of thousands of clones, roughly four fifths of them singletons. The germline V gene has CDR1 MNHEY and CDR2 SMNVEV (reference sequence). After removal of 5 bases from V and 7 bases from J, the junction contained 13 bases not matched to a gene. The CDR3 has 15 amino acids. The receptor's source is a human donor with non-small cell lung cancer who had stable disease on radiotherapy plus ipilimumab. This material consisted of peripheral blood, taken from a patient treated with radiotherapy plus ipilimumab. The chain carries TRBV27 and TRBJ2-5; 7 nucleotides line up with TRBD2. The CDR3 loop reads CASSPGTISGGTQYF. The CDR3 bases are TGTGCCAGCAGTCCGGGGACTATCTCGGGGGGGACCCAGTACTTC.